This T cell receptor (beta chain) comes out of a study of human T cells and chemical hapten exposure. Study overall: 0.01% DPC was applied to the upper back in patch tests, which were read at 6 days. Patients, predominantly female, presented with alopecia areata, totalis or universalis.

This sample's time point: patch test 3, about 24 weeks after DPC sensitization. Treatment given: therapeutic diphenylcyclopropenone sensitization with weekly scalp DPC. Whole blood, unfractionated, served as the material for total RNA extraction. TCRdb passed the RACE reads through MiXCR, listing each CDR3 protein once. The profile covers under 100,000 distinct CDR3 sequences, with 10% to 14% appearing a single time and around 3.7% taken by the ten largest. This CDR3 comprises 15 residues. Germline V lookup: CDR1 GTSNPN, CDR2 SVGIG (reference sequence). The V end lost 2 bases, the J end lost 3 bases, and 11 bases lay between the germline ends.

The sequences come from whole blood, collected in connection with sensitization to the hapten diphenylcyclopropenone (DPC). This chain links TRBV30 with TRBJ2-6; TRBD1 might be the D (6 bases). This TCR came from a woman aged 45-65 years with alopecia areata. Some clones in this sample may be carry-over from other donors' samples. The CDR3 bases are TGTGCCTGGAGTACGTGGACAGATGGGGCCAACGTCCTGACTTTC. Translating gives CAWSTWTDGANVLTF.